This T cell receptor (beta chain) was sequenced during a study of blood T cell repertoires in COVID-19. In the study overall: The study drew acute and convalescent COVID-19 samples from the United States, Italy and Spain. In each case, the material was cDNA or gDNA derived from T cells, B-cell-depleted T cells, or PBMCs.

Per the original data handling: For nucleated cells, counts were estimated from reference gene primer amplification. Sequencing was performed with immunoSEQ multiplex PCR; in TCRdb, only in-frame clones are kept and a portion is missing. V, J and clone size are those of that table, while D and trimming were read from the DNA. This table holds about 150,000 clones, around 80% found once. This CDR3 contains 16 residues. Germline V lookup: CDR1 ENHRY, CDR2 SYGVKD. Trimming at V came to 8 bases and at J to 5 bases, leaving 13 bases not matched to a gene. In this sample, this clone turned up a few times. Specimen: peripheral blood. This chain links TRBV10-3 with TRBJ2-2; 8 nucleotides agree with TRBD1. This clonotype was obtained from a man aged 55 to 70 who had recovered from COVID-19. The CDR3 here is CAIGGGARDRTGELFF. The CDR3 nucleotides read TGTGCCATCGGCGGAGGGGCCAGGGACAGGACCGGGGAGCTGTTTTTT.